A single sample is the source of the 10 T cell receptor beta chains below, sequenced in a study of shared clonotypes between healthy human individuals. The assay was immunoSEQ multiplex PCR, and TCRdb's table has in-frame clones only and misses some. Of millions of clones listed, about 92% are singletons. The sequenced sample was naive CD4+ T cells sorted from blood. Indicated subset: CD45RA+ positively selected. The receptors come from a young man in good health.

The gene calls are TRBV5-1 and TRBJ2-2, with D possibly being TRBD2 (6 bases). The CDR3 runs to 16 residues. V gave up 3 bases and J gave up 3 bases, with 15 bases separating them. Germline V gives CDR1 SGHRS, CDR2 YFSETQ. CDR3: CASSWSLAAYTGELFF. DNA of the CDR3: TGCGCCAGCAGCTGGTCACTAGCTGCGTACACCGGGGAGCTGTTTTTT.

This sequence joins TRBV2 and TRBJ1-3; D call uncertain. Germline V lookup: CDR1 SNHLY, CDR2 FYNNEI. This CDR3 is built from 16 residues. V was pared by 1 base and J by 2 bases, with 12 bases between. This chain's CDR3 is CASSEDIGWAGNTIYF. The CDR3 bases are TGTGCCAGCAGTGAAGATATCGGGTGGGCTGGAAACACCATATATTTT. The full variable domain, rest sourced from reference TRBV2 and TRBJ1-3, is EPEVTQTPSHQVTQMGQEVILRCVPISNHLYFYWYRQILGQKVEFLVSFYNNEISEKSEIFDDQFSVERPDGSNFTLKIRSTKLEDSAMYFCASSEDIGWAGNTIYFGEGSWLTVV.

Only one count was recorded for this clone. The chain joins TRBV9 to TRBJ2-2; no definite D call. The CDR3 extends over 13 amino acids. Trimming took off 4 bases at V and 4 bases at J, with 8 bases between the two ends. Germline loops: CDR1 SGDLS, CDR2 YYNGEE. CDR3 bases: TGTGCCAGCAGCACGTGGGGCACCGGGGAGCTGTTTTTT. Protein: CASSTWGTGELFF.

The chain recombines TRBV7-3 with TRBJ1-3; D call uncertain. CDR1 is SGHTA, CDR2 FQGTGA, per germline. V dropped 1 base and J dropped 4 bases, with 8 bases sitting between them. There are 14 residues in the CDR3. The CDR3 loop is CASSLRLKGNTIYF. The DNA for the CDR3 is TGTGCCAGCAGCTTAAGGCTCAAGGGAAACACCATATATTTT.

The CDR3: CASSMTVNNEKLFF. CDR3 in DNA: TGTGCCAGTAGTATGACTGTGAATAATGAAAAACTGTTTTTT. This chain uses TRBV19 with TRBJ1-4; D not resolved. The CDR3 totals 14 residues. V lost 3 bases to trimming and J lost 4 bases, with 9 bases between them. From germline, CDR1 is LNHDA and CDR2 SQIVND (reference sequence).

This clone was detected once. This chain joins TRBV5-1 and TRBJ2-1; D might be TRBD2 (6 bases). The CDR3 extends over 14 amino acids. V was clipped by 4 bases and J by 6 bases, with 14 bases between them. Germline CDR1 SGHRS, CDR2 YFSETQ. The CDR3 DNA sequence: TGCGCCAGCAGCCCCGGAGGGGTCGGCAATGAGCAGTTCTTC. It translates to CASSPGGVGNEQFF.

The chain recombines TRBV10-3 with TRBJ1-6; D gene uncertain. The CDR3 has 16 residues. CDR1 is ENHRY and CDR2 is SYGVKD in the germline V gene. The V gene lost 4 bases and the J gene lost 0 bases, with 10 bases spanning the gap. The DNA for the CDR3 is TGTGCCATCAGTGGCGGAGGGAGCTCCTATAATTCACCCCTCCACTTT. It codes for CAISGGGSSYNSPLHF.

The chain couples TRBV11-2 to TRBJ2-1; TRBD1 or TRBD2 may be the D gene (5 bases each). Trimming removed 1 base from V and 0 bases from J, with 16 bases in between. CDR3 length equals 18 residues. Germline values: CDR1 SGHAT, CDR2 FQNNGV. CDR3 region: CASSLASQGAGSYNEQFF. CDR3 nucleotides: TGTGCCAGCAGCTTAGCAAGCCAGGGCGCGGGCTCCTACAATGAGCAGTTCTTC.

The chain couples TRBV5-1 to TRBJ2-7, with 10 bases fitting TRBD1. V trimming: 4 bases; J trimming: 3 bases; junction bases outside the gene matches: 7. There are 15 residues in the CDR3. CDR1 is SGHRS and CDR2 is YFSETQ in the germline V gene. The CDR3 loop is CASSTGQGGGYEQYF. DNA for the CDR3: TGCGCCAGCAGCACCGGACAGGGGGGAGGCTACGAGCAGTACTTC. Full variable domain (remainder filled in from reference TRBV5-1 and TRBJ2-7): KAGVTQTPRYLIKTRGQQVTLSCSPISGHRSVSWYQQTPGQGLQFLFEYFSETQRNKGNFPGRFSGRQFSNSRSEMNVSTLELGDSALYLCASSTGQGGGYEQYFGPGTRLTVT.

The V and J genes are TRBV2 and TRBJ1-2, with D hard to call. The CDR3 is 12 residues long. Per germline, CDR1 SNHLY and CDR2 FYNNEI. Trimming pared 1 base from V and 7 bases from J, leaving 7 bases between. CDR3 coding DNA: TGTGCCAGCAGTGAAGAGGCGGGTGGCTACACCTTC. This codes for CASSEEAGGYTF.